Below are 10 T cell receptor beta chains sequenced from a single sample in a study of blood T cell repertoires in COVID-19. Sequencing was performed with immunoSEQ multiplex PCR; in TCRdb, only in-frame clones are kept and a portion is missing. The sample yields under 140,000 clones, 70% to 90% seen once. The sample consisted of peripheral blood. The receptors were gathered from a human donor in a cohort sampled during active COVID-19.

The V call is TRBV11-2, the J call TRBJ2-7; D is possibly TRBD1 (5 bases). V was pared by 5 bases and J by 3 bases, with 14 bases between. The CDR3 is made up of 14 amino acids. Germline values: CDR1 SGHAT, CDR2 FQNNGV. The CDR3 nucleotides are TGTGCCAGCAGCACAGGACGGCGCGGCTACGAGCAGTACTTC. Translation: CASSTGRRGYEQYF. The full variable domain, its missing parts supplied by reference TRBV11-2 and TRBJ2-7, is EAGVAQSPRYKIIEKRQSVAFWCNPISGHATLYWYQQILGQGPKLLIQFQNNGVVDDSQLPKDRFSAERLKGVDSTLKIQPAKLEDSAVYLCASSTGRRGYEQYFGPGTRLTVT.

The CDR3 coding sequence is TGTGCCAGCAGCCCCCATAAATATCTTGCGGGGGCGAACACCGGGGAGCTGTTTTTT. Translation: CASSPHKYLAGANTGELFF. The chain links TRBV7-9 to TRBJ2-2, with 7 bases matching TRBD2. CDR3 length equals 19 residues. Looked up from germline, CDR1 is SEHNR and CDR2 is FQNEAQ (reference sequence). V shed 5 bases, J shed 0 bases, and the junction held 15 bases outside the gene matches.

J is TRBJ2-7 and V is TRBV4-1; a possible D gene is TRBD2 (6 bases). The CDR3 has 14 amino acids. Trimming took off 3 bases at V and 1 base at J, with 10 bases between the two ends. CDR1 and CDR2 (germline): MGHRA, YSYEKL. The CDR3 region is CASSHPGSSYEQYF. In nucleotides, the CDR3 is TGCGCCAGCAGCCACCCCGGGAGTTCCTACGAGCAGTACTTC.

V usage is TRBV9 and J usage is TRBJ2-7; 9 bases align to TRBD2. With V trimmed by 4 bases and J by 4 bases, 6 bases remained unmatched. CDR1 and CDR2 from the germline V gene are SGDLS and YYNGEE. The CDR3 has 14 residues. CDR3 amino acids: CASSLGREGYEQYF. The CDR3 coding sequence is TGTGCCAGCAGCCTAGGGCGGGAGGGGTACGAGCAGTACTTC.

This chain links TRBV29-1 with TRBJ2-7; no reliable D call. Germline V CDR1 and CDR2: SQVTM, ANQGSEA. Trimming shortened V by 7 bases and J by 3 bases, and 16 bases separated the two germline ends. The CDR3 extends over 13 amino acids. CDR3 nucleotides: TGCAGCGCTGCTGGCCGCTTCTTCTACGAGCAGTACTTC. This gives the protein CSAAGRFFYEQYF.

The sample holds a few counts of this clone. V usage is TRBV30 and J usage is TRBJ1-6; D ambiguous. Trimming cost V 7 bases and J 0 bases, with 13 bases left between them. This CDR3 spans 15 amino acids. Germline V gene lookup returns CDR1 GTSNPN and CDR2 SVGIG (reference sequence). CDR3 sequence reads: CAYTSGSSYNSPLHF. DNA of the CDR3: TGTGCCTACACAAGTGGGAGCTCCTATAATTCACCCCTCCACTTT.

The chain combines TRBV27 with TRBJ2-3, with TRBD2 as a possible D gene (6 bases). Germline V lookup: CDR1 MNHEY, CDR2 SMNVEV (reference sequence). The V end was cut by 2 bases, the J end by 7 bases, with 28 bases between. This CDR3 contains 19 residues. Here the CDR3 DNA reads TGTGCCAGCAGTTTACGCCCCGCCCGCGGTGGTGATGCGGGGAATACGCAGTATTTT. This translates into CASSLRPARGGDAGNTQYF.

This clone was seen just once. The V gene is TRBV19, the J gene TRBJ2-7, with 12 bases that match TRBD2. Germline-derived CDR1 and CDR2 are LNHDA and SQIVND (reference sequence). With 5 bases clipped from V and 0 bases from J, the junction kept 5 bases outside the gene matches. The CDR3 spans 16 residues. Written as DNA, the CDR3 is TGTGCCAGTAGTCTCGGACTAGCGGGGAGCTCCTACGAGCAGTACTTC. Translated, it gives CASSLGLAGSSYEQYF.

This clone was seen just once. The chain has TRBV4-3 and TRBJ1-1; no definite D call. Germline loops: CDR1 LGHNA, CDR2 YSLEER. V gave up 1 base and J gave up 0 bases, with 9 bases separating them. The CDR3 is 15 amino acids. CDR3 nucleotides: TGCGCCAGCAGCCAAGGCCGTCAGATGAACACTGAAGCTTTCTTT. Translation: CASSQGRQMNTEAFF.

The CDR3 nucleotides are TGTGCCAGCAGCGTAGACGGGAGGACTTCCGGGGGCTACACCTTC. Protein: CASSVDGRTSGGYTF. The rearrangement links TRBV9 to TRBJ1-2; D not resolved. V gave up 0 bases and J gave up 8 bases, with 17 bases separating them. The CDR3 length is 15 residues. Germline lookup yields CDR1 SGDLS and CDR2 YYNGEE.